The clone carrying this T cell receptor beta chain was observed a few times. Antigen unknown. The CDR3 spans 15 residues. From germline, CDR1 is SEHNR and CDR2 FQNEAQ (reference sequence). Trimming cost V 3 bases and J 2 bases; bases outside gene matches: 4. This sample is drawn from a study of CD8 T cells in ankylosing spondylitis. Study conclusions and caveats: Ankylosing spondylitis blood appeared to carry a characteristic TCR beta motif of roughly 8 highly homologous variants.

TCRdb passed the 5' RACE reads through MiXCR, listing each CDR3 protein once. This table has approximately 220,000 distinct CDR3 sequences, approximately 16% appearing once. The rearrangement joins TRBV7-9 to TRBJ2-4; TRBD2 matches 7 bases. This clonotype originated in a male donor with ankylosing spondylitis. Input material: blood, either unsorted or a sorted T cell fraction (not recorded which). Here the CDR3 DNA reads TGTGCCAGCAGCTTTCGGGGGGATCCCAAAAACATTCAGTACTTC. Protein: CASSFRGDPKNIQYF.